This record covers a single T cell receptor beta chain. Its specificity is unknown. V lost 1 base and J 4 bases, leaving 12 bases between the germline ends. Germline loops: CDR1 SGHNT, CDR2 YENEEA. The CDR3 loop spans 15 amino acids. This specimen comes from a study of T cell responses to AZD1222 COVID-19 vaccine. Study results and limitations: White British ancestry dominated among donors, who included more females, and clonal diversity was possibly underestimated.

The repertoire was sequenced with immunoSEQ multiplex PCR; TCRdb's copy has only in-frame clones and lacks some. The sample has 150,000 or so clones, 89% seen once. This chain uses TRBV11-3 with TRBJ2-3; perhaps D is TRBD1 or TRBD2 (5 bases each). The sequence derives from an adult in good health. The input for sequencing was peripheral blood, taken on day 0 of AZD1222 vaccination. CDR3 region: CASSLVGQGADTQYF. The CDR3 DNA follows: TGTGCCAGCAGCTTAGTGGGGCAGGGAGCAGATACGCAGTATTTT.